This passage covers 21 T cell receptor beta chains from one sample sequenced in a study of shared T cell receptors in the human thymus. Assay: immunoSEQ multiplex PCR; the TCRdb copy retains only in-frame clones and omits some. The table has about 660,000 clones, roughly 86% seen once; the top ten hold over 0.008%. The data also belong to a second study, concerning human thymus T cells.

Sequenced sample: thymocytes. The receptors shown here come from a boy in the first two years of life with a congenital heart defect.

CDR3: CASSLDAGREVGYTF. For the CDR3, the DNA is TGTGCCAGCAGCTTAGATGCAGGGAGGGAGGTTGGCTACACCTTC. V usage is TRBV7-9 and J usage is TRBJ1-2, with a weak D call TRBD1 (5 bases). The V end lost 1 base, the J end lost 7 bases, and 16 bases lay between the germline ends. The V gene's germline CDR1 is SEHNR and CDR2 FQNEAQ (reference sequence). The length of the CDR3 is 15 residues.

The chain recombines TRBV27 with TRBJ2-3; perhaps TRBD2 as D (6 bases). V lost 5 bases and J lost 4, with 19 bases in between. Germline CDR1 reads MNHEY; CDR2 reads SMNVEV (reference sequence). The CDR3 is 16 amino acids. The CDR3 nucleotides are TGTGCCAGCAGTCCAATCCAACCATCGGGGGCAGATACGCAGTATTTT. As protein: CASSPIQPSGADTQYF.

On this clone: The sample carries other DNA sequences with the same CDR3. The chain is built from TRBV5-1 and TRBJ1-6, with D hard to call. With 6 bases removed from V and 6 bases from J, the gap between germline ends came to 10 bases. The CDR3 spans 13 residues. Germline CDR1 and CDR2: SGHRS and YFSETQ. The DNA for the CDR3 is TGCGCCAGCAAAGACACCCTTAATTCACCCCTCCACTTT. Its translation: CASKDTLNSPLHF.

This chain links TRBV11-2 with TRBJ1-2; 8 bases align to TRBD1. This CDR3 spans 15 amino acids. CDR1 is SGHAT, CDR2 FQNNGV, per germline. The V gene end was trimmed by 3 bases and the J gene end by 5 bases; junction bases not matched to a gene: 8. The CDR3 is CASSFRQGLEYGYTF. DNA for the CDR3: TGTGCCAGCAGCTTTCGACAGGGGTTGGAGTATGGCTACACCTTC.

This rearrangement joins TRBV28 to TRBJ2-7; tentatively, D is TRBD2 (6 bases). The CDR3 has 12 residues. From germline, CDR1 is MDHEN and CDR2 SYDVKM. V was cut by 6 bases and J by 7 bases, with 13 bases left in between. CDR3 amino acids: CASSGLAREQYF. CDR3 DNA: TGTGCCAGCAGCGGGCTAGCGAGGGAGCAGTACTTC.

The chain employs TRBV2 and TRBJ2-7; 8 bases align to TRBD1. The trim removed 5 bases at V and 5 bases at J, leaving 5 bases unmatched. The germline V gene encodes CDR1 SNHLY and CDR2 FYNNEI. This CDR3 is built from 13 residues. In DNA, the CDR3 is TGTGCCAGCAGTATACAGGGGGTCGACGAGCAGTACTTC. Amino acid sequence: CASSIQGVDEQYF. The whole variable domain, remainder taken from reference TRBV2 and TRBJ2-7, is EPEVTQTPSHQVTQMGQEVILRCVPISNHLYFYWYRQILGQKVEFLVSFYNNEISEKSEIFDDQFSVERPDGSNFTLKIRSTKLEDSAMYFCASSIQGVDEQYFGPGTRLTVT.

Note on this clone: Germline and junction disagree at one end, which may indicate a read error. The chain has TRBV28 and TRBJ2-3; no clear D gene. CDR3 length: 13 residues. Looked up from germline, CDR1 is MDHEN and CDR2 is SYDVKM. CDR3 loop: CASSRIIEDPQYF. The CDR3 DNA follows: TGTGCCAGCAGTAGAATAATAGAAGATCCGCAGTATTTT.

The chain couples TRBV6-5 to TRBJ1-2, with D possibly matching TRBD1 (6 bases). CDR3 length equals 11 residues. The germline gives CDR1 MNHEY, CDR2 SVGAGI. V lost 5 bases and J 7 bases, leaving 8 bases between the germline ends. In DNA form, the CDR3 reads TGTGCCAGCAGTCAGGGGCGTGGCTACACCTTC. Translated, it gives CASSQGRGYTF.

The chain couples TRBV29-1 to TRBJ2-3; 7 nucleotides match TRBD2. Germline-derived CDR1 and CDR2 are SQVTM and ANQGSEA. Losses at the gene ends were 6 bases for V and 0 bases for J; bases not matched to a gene: 9. The CDR3 spans 15 residues. The CDR3, as DNA: TGCAGCGTGCCCCCGCGGGAGTGGAGCACAGATACGCAGTATTTT. Translating gives CSVPPREWSTDTQYF.

This clone has just a few counts. This sample includes further DNA sequences coding for the same CDR3. V gene TRBV7-9 combines with J gene TRBJ2-5; 7 nucleotides line up with TRBD1. CDR1 SEHNR and CDR2 FQNEAQ come from the germline V gene (reference sequence). This CDR3 has 14 residues. V shed 6 bases, J shed 3 bases, and the junction held 7 bases outside the gene matches. The CDR3 here is CASSIRDSKETQYF. The CDR3, as DNA: TGTGCCAGCAGTATCCGGGACAGCAAAGAGACCCAGTACTTC.

This clone occurred once. This sequence joins TRBV27 and TRBJ1-1, with a possible D match to TRBD1 (5 bases). CDR1 is MNHEY, CDR2 SMNVEV, per germline (reference sequence). V was pared by 2 bases and J by 0 bases, with 10 bases between. The CDR3 contains 15 residues. The CDR3 DNA reads TGTGCCAGCAGTTTAAAGGACATTATGAACACTGAAGCTTTCTTT. This gives the protein CASSLKDIMNTEAFF.

About this clone: Sequence at one end of the junction differs from germline and may be a read error. Other nucleotide sequences in the sample specify the same CDR3. The J gene is TRBJ1-6, the V gene TRBV6-5; tentatively, D is TRBD1 (5 bases). The CDR3 totals 15 residues. Germline CDR1 reads MNHEY; CDR2 reads SVGAGI. For the CDR3, the DNA is TGTGCCAGCCACCGGGGGAGCTCCTATAATTCCCCCCTCCACTTT. Protein product: CASHRGSSYNSPLHF.

The chain combines TRBV2 with TRBJ2-1; TRBD2 matches 9 bases. The CDR3 covers 15 residues. After removal of 4 bases from V and 4 bases from J, the junction contained 5 bases not matched to a gene. In germline, CDR1 is SNHLY, CDR2 FYNNEI. CDR3 in amino acids: CASSAGLAVYNEQFF. Here the CDR3 DNA reads TGTGCCAGCAGTGCGGGACTAGCAGTTTACAATGAGCAGTTCTTC.

The chain links TRBV19 to TRBJ2-4, with 7 bases matching TRBD1. From germline, CDR1 is LNHDA and CDR2 SQIVND (reference sequence). The ends lost 10 bases at V and 0 bases at J; junction bases unmatched: 9. The CDR3 covers 15 residues. CDR3 nucleotide sequence: TGTGCCACCCAGGACAGGCGTCTAGCCAAAAACATTCAGTACTTC. Its translation is CATQDRRLAKNIQYF.

The gene calls are TRBV5-8 and TRBJ1-5, with D possibly matching TRBD1 (6 bases). Trimming took off 6 bases at V and 3 bases at J, with 10 bases between the two ends. Per the germline V gene, CDR1 is SGHTS and CDR2 is YDEGEE. The CDR3 runs to 13 residues. The CDR3 is CASINRDNQPQHF. CDR3 DNA: TGTGCCAGCATAAACAGGGACAATCAGCCCCAGCATTTT.

Concerning this clone itself: Germline is not matched at one junction end, which may reflect a read error. V gene TRBV4-3 combines with J gene TRBJ2-7; 8 positions agree with TRBD1. The germline CDR1 and CDR2 sequences are LGHNA and YSLEER. The CDR3 totals 14 residues. The CDR3 here is CASSQDSSPGQEVF. The CDR3, as DNA: TGCGCCAGCAGCCAAGATTCGTCCCCGGGACAGGAGGTTTTC.

This chain uses TRBV2 with TRBJ1-2; D unresolved. Germline V gene lookup returns CDR1 SNHLY and CDR2 FYNNEI. This CDR3 spans 14 amino acids. V lost 10 bases to trimming and J lost 1 base, with 16 bases between them. CDR3 amino acids: CATLGVAFNYGYTF. CDR3 in DNA: TGTGCCACTCTCGGGGTGGCCTTTAACTATGGCTACACCTTC.

V is TRBV29-1 and J is TRBJ1-2; D call uncertain. Germline V gene lookup returns CDR1 SQVTM and CDR2 ANQGSEA. This CDR3 has 11 residues. Trimming took off 6 bases at V and 1 base at J, with 6 bases between the two ends. The CDR3 DNA reads TGCAGCGTACACAATAACTATGGCTACACCTTC. Its translation is CSVHNNYGYTF.

The genes are TRBV27 and TRBJ1-4, with 10 bases identical to TRBD1. The CDR3 runs 13 residues. V gave up 5 bases and J gave up 10 bases; unmatched junction bases: 4. Germline loops: CDR1 MNHEY, CDR2 SMNVEV (reference sequence). CDR3 nucleotide sequence: TGTGCCAGCAGTCTCCGGGACAGGGGAAAACTGTTTTTT. The encoded protein is CASSLRDRGKLFF.

The V and J genes are TRBV12-5 and TRBJ1-1, with 7 bases fitting TRBD1. The junction had 6 bases not matched to a gene; V was cut back by 1 base and J by 1 base. CDR1 and CDR2 (germline): LGHNT, FRNRAP. The CDR3 runs to 16 residues. The CDR3, as DNA: TGTGCTAGTGGTTTGGCCCTGGGGGACAGGAACACTGAAGCTTTCTTT. This translates into CASGLALGDRNTEAFF.

A word on this clone: Different DNA sequences within this sample yield the same CDR3. The V gene is TRBV28, the J gene TRBJ1-4; D perhaps matches TRBD1 (5 bases). Trimming took 7 bases from V and 5 from J, leaving 5 bases between them. Germline V gene sequence: CDR1 MDHEN, CDR2 SYDVKM. The CDR3 has 11 amino acids. CDR3 DNA: TGTGCCAGCACAGGGAATGAAAAACTGTTTTTT. Protein: CASTGNEKLFF.